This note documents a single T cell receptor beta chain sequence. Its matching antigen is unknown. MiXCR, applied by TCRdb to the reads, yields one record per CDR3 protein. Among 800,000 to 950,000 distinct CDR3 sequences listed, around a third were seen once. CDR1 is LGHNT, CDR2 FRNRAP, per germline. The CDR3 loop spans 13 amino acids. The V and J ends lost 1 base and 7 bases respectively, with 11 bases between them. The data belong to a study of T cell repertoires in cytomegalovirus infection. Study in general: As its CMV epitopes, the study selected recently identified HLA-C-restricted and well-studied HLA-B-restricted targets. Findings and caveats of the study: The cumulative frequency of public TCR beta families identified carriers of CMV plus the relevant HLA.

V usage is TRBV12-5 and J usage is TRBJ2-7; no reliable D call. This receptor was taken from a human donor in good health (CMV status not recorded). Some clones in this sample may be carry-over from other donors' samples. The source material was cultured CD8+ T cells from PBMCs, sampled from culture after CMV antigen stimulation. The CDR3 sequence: CASGLGTMAEQYF. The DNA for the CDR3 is TGTGCTAGTGGTTTGGGTACTATGGCTGAGCAGTACTTC. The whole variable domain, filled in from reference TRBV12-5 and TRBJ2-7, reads DARVTQTPRHKVTEMGQEVTMRCQPILGHNTVFWYRQTMMQGLELLAYFRNRAPLDDSGMPKDRFSAEMPDATLATLKIQPSEPRDSAVYFCASGLGTMAEQYFGPGTRLTVT.